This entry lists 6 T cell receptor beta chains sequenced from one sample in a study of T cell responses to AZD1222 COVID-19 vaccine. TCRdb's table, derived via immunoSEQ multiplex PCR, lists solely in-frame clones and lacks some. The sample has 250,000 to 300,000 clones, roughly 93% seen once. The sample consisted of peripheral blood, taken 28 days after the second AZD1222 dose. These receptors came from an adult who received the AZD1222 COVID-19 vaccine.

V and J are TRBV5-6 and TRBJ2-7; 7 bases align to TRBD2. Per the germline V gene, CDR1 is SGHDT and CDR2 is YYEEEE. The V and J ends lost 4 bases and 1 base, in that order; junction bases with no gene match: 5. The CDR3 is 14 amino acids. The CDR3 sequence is CASSVLAVSYEQYF. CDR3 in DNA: TGTGCCAGCAGCGTGCTAGCGGTATCCTACGAGCAGTACTTC.

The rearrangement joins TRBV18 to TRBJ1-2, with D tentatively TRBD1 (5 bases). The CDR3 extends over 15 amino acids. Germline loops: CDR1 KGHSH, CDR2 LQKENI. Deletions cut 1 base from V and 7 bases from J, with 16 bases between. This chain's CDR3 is CASSPLSRAESGYTF. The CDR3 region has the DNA TGTGCCAGCTCACCACTCTCCAGGGCAGAAAGTGGCTACACCTTC.

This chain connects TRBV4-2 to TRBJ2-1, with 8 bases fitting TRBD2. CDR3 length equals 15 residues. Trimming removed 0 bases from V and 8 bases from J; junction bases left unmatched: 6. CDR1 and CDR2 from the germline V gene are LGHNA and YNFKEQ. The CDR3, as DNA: TGTGCCAGCAGCCAAGAAGGCGGGAGGCGCGATGAGCAGTTCTTC. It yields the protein CASSQEGGRRDEQFF.

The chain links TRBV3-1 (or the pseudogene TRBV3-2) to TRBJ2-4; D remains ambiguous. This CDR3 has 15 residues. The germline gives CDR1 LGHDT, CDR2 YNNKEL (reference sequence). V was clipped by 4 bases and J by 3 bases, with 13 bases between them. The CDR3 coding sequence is TGTGCCAGCAGCCCCCACGGTCGGGTCAAAAACATTCAGTACTTC. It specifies CASSPHGRVKNIQYF.

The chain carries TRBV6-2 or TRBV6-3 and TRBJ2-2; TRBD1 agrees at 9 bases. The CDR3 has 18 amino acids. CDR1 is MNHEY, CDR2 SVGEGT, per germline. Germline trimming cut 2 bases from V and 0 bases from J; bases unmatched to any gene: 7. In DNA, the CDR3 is TGTGCCAGCAGTTACGCGGGGACAGGGAGACCGAACACCGGGGAGCTGTTTTTT. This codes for CASSYAGTGRPNTGELFF.

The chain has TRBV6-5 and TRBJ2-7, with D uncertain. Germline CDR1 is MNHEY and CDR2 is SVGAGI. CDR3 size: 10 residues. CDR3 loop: CAYCIYEQYF. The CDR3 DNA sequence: TGTGCTTACTGCATCTACGAGCAGTACTTC.